This T cell receptor (beta chain) was observed in a study of OX40 agonist ivuxolimab in advanced cancers. The wider study: One hepatocellular carcinoma and two cutaneous melanoma patients partially responded.

Study-level findings and limits: Clonal expansion in partial responders at 0.1-3.0 mg/kg ranked among the lowest.

On this clone itself: Antigen: not known.

TCRdb keeps only in-frame clones here, not all; method: immunoSEQ multiplex PCR. The sample yields roughly 52,000 clones, approximately 85% seen once. Autoimmune disease history or systemic immunosuppression was exclusionary. Collection of blood occurred at baseline, at cycle 4 day 1, and at cycle 7 day 1. Material: CD4+ or CD8+ T cells sorted from blood, obtained in a trial of the OX40 agonist ivuxolimab. The origin of this receptor is an adult with an advanced solid tumor such as melanoma, head and neck, liver or kidney cancer.

The DNA for the CDR3 is TGTGCCAGCAGCTTAGTCTCGCGGGGGCGGAAACAGCCCCAGCATTTT. Amino acids: CASSLVSRGRKQPQHF. This sequence joins TRBV7-9 and TRBJ1-5; maybe TRBD1 (6 bases). V was shortened by 1 base and J by 7 bases, with 17 bases between the two germline ends. The CDR3 contains 16 residues. Germline V gene sequence: CDR1 SEHNR, CDR2 FQNEAQ (reference sequence).